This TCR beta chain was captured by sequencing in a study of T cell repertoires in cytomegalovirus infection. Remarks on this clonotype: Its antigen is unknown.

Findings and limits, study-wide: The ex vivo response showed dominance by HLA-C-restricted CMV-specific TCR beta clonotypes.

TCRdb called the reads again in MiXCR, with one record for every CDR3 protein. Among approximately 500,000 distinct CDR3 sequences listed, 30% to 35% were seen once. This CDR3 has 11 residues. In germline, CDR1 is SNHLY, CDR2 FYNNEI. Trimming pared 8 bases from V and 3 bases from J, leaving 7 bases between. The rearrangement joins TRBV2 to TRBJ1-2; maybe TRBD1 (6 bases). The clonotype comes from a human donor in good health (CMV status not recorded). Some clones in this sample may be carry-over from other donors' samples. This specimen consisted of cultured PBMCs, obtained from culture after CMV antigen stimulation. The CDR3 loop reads CASPGDYGYTF. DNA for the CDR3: TGTGCCAGCCCAGGGGACTATGGCTACACCTTC.